These T cell receptor beta chains were read from a single sample in a study of blood T cells in healthy people across ages. Each CDR3 protein gets one entry after TCRdb re-called the 5' RACE reads with MiXCR. The sample has fewer than 2 million distinct CDR3 sequences; 39% are singletons. The sequenced material came from blood. The receptors were sampled from a human donor in good health. Both conserved end residues are trimmed from each CDR3. Each record gives: J gene, V gene, clone size, CDR3 protein. Where a row states a size, it is once, few, many or the class of an expanded clone; other rows omit it.

J: TRBJ2-7
V: TRBV4-2
size: once
CDR3: ASSQDPSPEQY

J: TRBJ1-4
V: TRBV3-1
size: few
CDR3: ASSQGSEKLF

J: TRBJ1-2
V: TRBV20-1
size: -
CDR3: SAFPQGAEYGYT

J: TRBJ2-1
V: TRBV2
size: -
CDR3: ASSEVGLAVPTNEQF

J: TRBJ1-2
V: TRBV6-5
size: -
CDR3: ASSYNPRRYGYT

J: TRBJ2-7
V: TRBV29-1
size: -
CDR3: SVLGGTDYEQY

J: TRBJ1-2
V: TRBV6-2/TRBV6-3
size: -
CDR3: ASSYYLGEPSYRNYGYT

J: TRBJ2-7
V: TRBV20-1
size: few
CDR3: SARTGPPSYEQY

J: TRBJ2-7
V: TRBV6-1
size: -
CDR3: ASSEMGYEQY

J: -
V: TRBV11-2
size: -
CDR3: ASSSNRLAGVHEQY

J: TRBJ1-6
V: TRBV28
size: -
CDR3: ASSFGDRVSPLH

J: TRBJ1-5
V: TRBV2
size: -
CDR3: ASSGTGDNQPQH

J: TRBJ2-6
V: TRBV5-4
size: -
CDR3: ASTRGGGPTGANVLT

J: TRBJ1-2
V: TRBV29-1
size: -
CDR3: SVEDHRQGGYT

J: TRBJ1-6
V: TRBV12-3/TRBV12-4
size: -
CDR3: ASSLDHSPLH

J: TRBJ1-2
V: TRBV11-2
size: -
CDR3: ASSFGTGRYGYT

J: TRBJ1-2
V: TRBV27
size: -
CDR3: ASRGSVQGACYGYT

J: TRBJ2-7
V: TRBV20-1
size: few
CDR3: SARSREYEQY

J: TRBJ1-2
V: TRBV12-3/TRBV12-4
size: -
CDR3: ASRGGGLGYT

J: TRBJ2-7
V: TRBV11-3
size: -
CDR3: ASSLVKAAYEQY

J: TRBJ1-6
V: TRBV6-2/TRBV6-3
size: -
CDR3: ASSYRRDSPLH

J: TRBJ2-5
V: TRBV4-3
size: few
CDR3: ASSQHSGHSGQY

J: TRBJ1-4
V: TRBV20-1
size: few
CDR3: SAYPLGSDEKLF

J: TRBJ1-2
V: TRBV7-8
size: -
CDR3: ASSTRQGRDYT

J: TRBJ1-2
V: TRBV12-3/TRBV12-4
size: few
CDR3: ASSSGQGTDGYT

J: TRBJ2-1
V: TRBV7-2
size: -
CDR3: ASSTRDRRENEQF

J: -
V: TRBV12-3/TRBV12-4
size: many
CDR3: ASSLVWGTQY

J: TRBJ2-1
V: TRBV20-1
size: many
CDR3: SAGGSSYNEQF

J: TRBJ2-5
V: TRBV4-1
size: -
CDR3: AGSQDRDGWETQY

J: TRBJ2-1
V: TRBV5-1
size: -
CDR3: ASSLSGTHSSYNEQF

J: TRBJ1-2
V: TRBV6-1
size: few
CDR3: ASSERRGGYYGYT

J: TRBJ2-7
V: TRBV7-2
size: few
CDR3: ASSSGRNLQY

J: TRBJ2-2
V: TRBV29-1
size: -
CDR3: SVGWDRVPGELF

J: TRBJ1-1
V: TRBV11-1
size: once
CDR3: ASSSRAPRANTEAF

J: TRBJ2-1
V: TRBV4-3
size: -
CDR3: ASSQDWDSQSQF

J: TRBJ2-7
V: TRBV4-1
size: -
CDR3: ACSQSGRSYEQY

J: TRBJ2-1
V: TRBV11-1
size: once
CDR3: ASSLGDGLYNEQF

J: TRBJ2-5
V: TRBV5-1
size: many
CDR3: ASSSSGAQETQY

J: TRBJ2-7
V: TRBV27
size: -
CDR3: ASSKNGNSYEQY

J: TRBJ1-2
V: TRBV18
size: few
CDR3: ASSPRLGIDPEGVDYGYT

J: TRBJ2-7
V: TRBV27
size: few
CDR3: ATTGPTYEQY

J: TRBJ2-3
V: TRBV5-1
size: many
CDR3: ASSLGNRDTQY

J: TRBJ2-1
V: TRBV4-3
size: -
CDR3: ASSQGREAMNEQF

J: TRBJ2-1
V: TRBV18
size: -
CDR3: ASSPNGDNEQF

J: TRBJ2-1
V: TRBV10-3
size: -
CDR3: AISGGTAGEQF

J: TRBJ2-3
V: TRBV20-1
size: few
CDR3: SARMDYYSTDTQY

J: TRBJ1-6
V: TRBV10-3
size: -
CDR3: AISAGQVPSLALH

J: TRBJ2-2
V: TRBV6-5
size: -
CDR3: ASSYGLATGELF

J: TRBJ1-6
V: TRBV6-6
size: -
CDR3: ANRAGDHSPLH

J: TRBJ1-2
V: TRBV12-3/TRBV12-4
size: -
CDR3: ASSLDREAYGYT

J: TRBJ1-1
V: TRBV20-1
size: -
CDR3: SASTGVLNTEAF

J: TRBJ2-1
V: TRBV3-1
size: -
CDR3: ASSRAASLPEQF

J: TRBJ1-2
V: TRBV5-1
size: -
CDR3: ASSLASGRGGYT

J: TRBJ2-7
V: TRBV20-1
size: -
CDR3: SARELAGGYEQY

J: TRBJ2-7
V: TRBV5-1
size: few
CDR3: ASSQVTGSQSEQY

J: TRBJ2-7
V: TRBV27
size: many
CDR3: ASSPSIGEYSYEQY

J: TRBJ2-3
V: TRBV28
size: -
CDR3: ASSTRGGRLRNTDTQY

J: TRBJ2-3
V: TRBV5-1
size: -
CDR3: ASSLYLAAKDTQY